Below, 5 T cell receptor beta chains from the same sample are listed, as sequenced in a study of CD4 T cells in relation to SARS-CoV-2 and coronaviruses. These receptors' antigens are unknown. Before the COVID-19 pandemic, during about 2011-2019, CD4+ T cells were taken from unexposed donors. After roughly ten days of culture, CD4+ T cells were isolated. The repertoire was sequenced with immunoSEQ multiplex PCR; TCRdb's copy has only in-frame clones and lacks some. The sample has 20,000 to 25,000 clones; about three fifths are singletons. The specimen was CD4+ T cells from PBMCs, cultured in vitro. These receptors were obtained from a human donor in good health.

The chain uses TRBV7-2 and TRBJ2-1, with TRBD2 identical over 10 bases. This CDR3 has 15 amino acids. V lost 3 bases and J lost 4; bases outside the gene matches: 3. The V gene's germline CDR1 is SGHTA and CDR2 FQGNSA. In nucleotides, the CDR3 is TGTGCCAGCAGCTTGGGGACTAGCGTATACAATGAGCAGTTCTTC. Its translation is CASSLGTSVYNEQFF.

This chain connects TRBV30 to TRBJ1-1; D might be TRBD1 (5 bases). Germline V gene data show CDR1 as GTSNPN and CDR2 as SVGIG (reference sequence). The length of the CDR3 is 14 residues. Between the trimmed V and J ends, which lost 2 bases and 5 bases, there was a span of 15 bases. The CDR3 nucleotides read TGTGCCTGGAGTTCATGGAGGGGAAGGACTGAAGCTTTCTTT. Its translation is CAWSSWRGRTEAFF.

The chain links TRBV19 to TRBJ2-7; D remains unclear. V was clipped by 3 bases and J by 5 bases, with 17 bases between them. The germline V gene encodes CDR1 LNHDA and CDR2 SQIVND (reference sequence). The CDR3 length is 15 residues. CDR3 sequence reads: CASSIEAGTMNEQYF. The CDR3 DNA follows: TGTGCCAGTAGTATTGAGGCAGGTACTATGAACGAGCAGTACTTC.

This clone was seen a few times. This chain uses TRBV10-3 with TRBJ1-1; 8 bases map to TRBD1. This CDR3 has 16 amino acids. Losses at the gene ends were 6 bases for V and 2 bases for J; bases not matched to a gene: 11. Per germline, CDR1 ENHRY and CDR2 SYGVKD. In DNA form, the CDR3 reads TGTGCCATCAGGAGACAGGGGATGGGGGGAAACACTGAAGCTTTCTTT. Encoded protein: CAIRRQGMGGNTEAFF.

This chain links TRBV6-5 with TRBJ2-7; the match to TRBD1 covers 7 bases. The CDR3 spans 14 residues. The trim removed 0 bases at V and 6 bases at J, leaving 5 bases unmatched. Per the germline V gene, CDR1 is MNHEY and CDR2 is SVGAGI. The CDR3 nucleotides read TGTGCCAGCAGTTACTCGAGGGGGCTCGGCGAGCAGTACTTC. Translated: CASSYSRGLGEQYF.